What follows are 2 T cell receptor beta chains derived from one specimen sequenced in a study of T cells after yellow fever vaccination. One entry per CDR3 protein, called by TCRdb with MiXCR from the 5' RACE reads. This sample has 230,000 or so distinct CDR3 sequences, with around 3.5% found just once. The sample consisted of PBMCs, taken 15 days after the yellow fever booster vaccination. The origin of the receptors is a man between 18 and 35 years old who received the YFV17D yellow fever vaccine.

The table lists this clonotype with many counts. V usage is TRBV7-2 and J usage is TRBJ1-5, with 8 nucleotides matching TRBD1. The junction had 9 bases not matched to a gene; V was cut back by 5 bases and J by 6 bases. Per the germline V gene, CDR1 is SGHTA and CDR2 is FQGNSA. This CDR3 region has 15 residues. The chain's CDR3 is CASSPRQGAGQPQHF. DNA for the CDR3: TGTGCCAGCAGCCCACGGCAGGGGGCGGGTCAGCCCCAGCATTTT.

This clonotype was recorded many times. V is TRBV9 and J is TRBJ2-7; 7 nucleotides line up with TRBD1. Germline V CDR1 and CDR2: SGDLS, YYNGEE. V lost 5 bases, J lost 3 bases, and 5 bases stayed unmatched. There are 13 residues in the CDR3. The CDR3 DNA follows: TGTGCCAGCAGATACAGGGGCGACTACGAGCAGTACGTC. This sequence encodes CASRYRGDYEQYV.